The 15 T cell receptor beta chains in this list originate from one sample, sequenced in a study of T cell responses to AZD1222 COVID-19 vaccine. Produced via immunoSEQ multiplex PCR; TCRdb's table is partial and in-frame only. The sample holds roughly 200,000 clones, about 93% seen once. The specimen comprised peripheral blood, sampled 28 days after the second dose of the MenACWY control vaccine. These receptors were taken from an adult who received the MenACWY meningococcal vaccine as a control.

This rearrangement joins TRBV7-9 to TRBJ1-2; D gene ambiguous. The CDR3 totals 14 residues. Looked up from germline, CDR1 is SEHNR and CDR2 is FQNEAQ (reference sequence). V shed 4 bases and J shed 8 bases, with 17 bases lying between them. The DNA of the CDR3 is TGTGCCAGCAGCTCACCCGGCCTCACACGAGGCTACACCTTC. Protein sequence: CASSSPGLTRGYTF.

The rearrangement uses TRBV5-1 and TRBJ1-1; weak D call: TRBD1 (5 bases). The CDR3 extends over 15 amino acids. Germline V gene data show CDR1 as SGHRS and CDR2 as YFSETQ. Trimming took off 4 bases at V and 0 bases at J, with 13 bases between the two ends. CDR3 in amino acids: CASSPFLGVNTEAFF. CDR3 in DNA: TGCGCCAGCAGCCCGTTTCTGGGGGTGAACACTGAAGCTTTCTTT.

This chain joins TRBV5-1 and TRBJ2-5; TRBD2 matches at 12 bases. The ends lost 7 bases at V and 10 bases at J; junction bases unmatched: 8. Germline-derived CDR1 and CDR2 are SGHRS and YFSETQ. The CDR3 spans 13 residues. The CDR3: CASSETSGGLQYF. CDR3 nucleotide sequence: TGCGCCAGCTCCGAGACTAGCGGGGGCCTCCAGTACTTC.

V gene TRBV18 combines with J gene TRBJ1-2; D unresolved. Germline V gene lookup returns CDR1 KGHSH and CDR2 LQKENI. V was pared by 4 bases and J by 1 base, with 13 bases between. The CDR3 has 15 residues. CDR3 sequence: CASSLTQNSNYGYTF. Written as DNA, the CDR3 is TGTGCCAGCTCACTGACACAAAACAGTAACTATGGCTACACCTTC.

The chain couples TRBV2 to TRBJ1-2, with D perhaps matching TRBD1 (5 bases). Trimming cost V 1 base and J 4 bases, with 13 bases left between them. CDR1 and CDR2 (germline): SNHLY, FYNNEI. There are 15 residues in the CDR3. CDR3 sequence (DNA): TGTGCCAGCAGTGAAGGTCCCGGAAGGGGCTATGGCTACACCTTC. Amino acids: CASSEGPGRGYGYTF.

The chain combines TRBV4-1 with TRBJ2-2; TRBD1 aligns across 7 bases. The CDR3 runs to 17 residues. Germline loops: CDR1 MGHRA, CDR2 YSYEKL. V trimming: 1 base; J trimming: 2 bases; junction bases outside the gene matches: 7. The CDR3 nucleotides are TGCGCCAGCAGCCAAGCGCCGGGACAGACTAACACCGGGGAGCTGTTTTTT. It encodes CASSQAPGQTNTGELFF.

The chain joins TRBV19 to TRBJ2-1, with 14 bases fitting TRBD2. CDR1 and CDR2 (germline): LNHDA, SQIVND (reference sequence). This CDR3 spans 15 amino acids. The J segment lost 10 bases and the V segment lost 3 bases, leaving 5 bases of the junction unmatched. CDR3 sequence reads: CASSIAGLAGGEQFF. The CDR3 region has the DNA TGTGCCAGTAGTATTGCAGGACTAGCGGGGGGAGAGCAGTTCTTC.

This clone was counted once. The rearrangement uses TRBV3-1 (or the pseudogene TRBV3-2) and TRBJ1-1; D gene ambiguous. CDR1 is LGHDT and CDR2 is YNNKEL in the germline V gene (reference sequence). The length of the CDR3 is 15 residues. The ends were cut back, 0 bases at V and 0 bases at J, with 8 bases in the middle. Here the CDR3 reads CASSQDGGVNTEAFF. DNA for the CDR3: TGTGCCAGCAGCCAAGACGGAGGAGTGAACACTGAAGCTTTCTTT.

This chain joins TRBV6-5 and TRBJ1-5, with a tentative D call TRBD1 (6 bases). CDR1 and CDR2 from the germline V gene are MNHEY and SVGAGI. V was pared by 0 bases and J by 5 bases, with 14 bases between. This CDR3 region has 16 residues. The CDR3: CASSYSYRAGDQPQHF. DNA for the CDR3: TGTGCCAGCAGTTACTCCTACAGGGCCGGCGATCAGCCCCAGCATTTT.

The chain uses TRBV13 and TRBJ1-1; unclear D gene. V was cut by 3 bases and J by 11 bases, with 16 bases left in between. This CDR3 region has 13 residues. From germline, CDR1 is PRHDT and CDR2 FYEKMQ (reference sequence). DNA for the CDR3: TGTGCCAGCAGCTTTGGGCGGCCTACTGGGGCTTTCTTT. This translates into CASSFGRPTGAFF.

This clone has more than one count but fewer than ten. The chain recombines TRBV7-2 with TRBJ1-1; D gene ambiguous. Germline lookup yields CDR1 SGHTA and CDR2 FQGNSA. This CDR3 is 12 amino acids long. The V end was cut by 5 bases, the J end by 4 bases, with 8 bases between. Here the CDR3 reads CASSQTFTEAFF. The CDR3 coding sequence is TGTGCCAGCAGCCAGACCTTCACTGAAGCTTTCTTT.

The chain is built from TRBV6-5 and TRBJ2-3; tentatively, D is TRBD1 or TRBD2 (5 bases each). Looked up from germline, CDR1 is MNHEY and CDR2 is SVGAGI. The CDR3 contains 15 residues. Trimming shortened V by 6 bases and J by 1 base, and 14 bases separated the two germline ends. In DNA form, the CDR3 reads TGTGCCAGCAGAACGGGGCGGCAAGGCACAGATACGCAGTATTTT. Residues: CASRTGRQGTDTQYF.

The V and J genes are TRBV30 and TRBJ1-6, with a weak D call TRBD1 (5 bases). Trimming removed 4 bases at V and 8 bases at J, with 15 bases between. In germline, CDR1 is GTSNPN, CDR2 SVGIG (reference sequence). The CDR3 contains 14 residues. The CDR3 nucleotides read TGTGCCTGGAACCTGGGGGGGAGGGATTCACCCCTCCACTTT. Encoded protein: CAWNLGGRDSPLHF.

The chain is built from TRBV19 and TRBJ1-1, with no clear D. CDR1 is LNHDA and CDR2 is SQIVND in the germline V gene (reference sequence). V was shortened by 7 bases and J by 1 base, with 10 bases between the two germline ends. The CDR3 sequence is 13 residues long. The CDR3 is CASTHRENTEAFF. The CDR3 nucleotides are TGTGCCAGTACTCATAGGGAGAACACTGAAGCTTTCTTT.

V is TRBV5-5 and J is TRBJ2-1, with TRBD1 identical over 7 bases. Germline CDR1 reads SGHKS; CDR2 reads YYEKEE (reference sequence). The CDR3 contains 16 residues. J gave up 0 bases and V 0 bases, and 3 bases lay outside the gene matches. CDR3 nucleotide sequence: TGTGCCAGCAGCTTGGCTTGGACAGGCTCCTACAATGAGCAGTTCTTC. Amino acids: CASSLAWTGSYNEQFF.